The next 18 T cell receptor beta chains were all read from a single sample in a study of shared clonotypes between healthy human individuals. Repertoires were generated with immunoSEQ multiplex PCR, while TCRdb's copy carries only in-frame clones and drops some. The sample holds 800,000 or so clones, 95% to 97% seen once. Naive CD8 cells lacked CD45RO, underwent positive selection for CCR7 and left out terminally differentiated effector memory CD45RA+ cells. Sequencing was carried out using naive CD8+ T cells sorted from blood. The receptors were sampled from a man aged 25-40 years in good health.

This clone has just one count. The junction does not match germline at one end; this may be a read error. The V gene is TRBV28, the J gene TRBJ2-4, with D possibly being TRBD2 (6 bases). The CDR3 length is 10 residues. Germline loops: CDR1 MDHEN, CDR2 SYDVKM. The CDR3 sequence is CASSLSPGRF. CDR3 in DNA: TGTGCCAGCAGTTTATCCCCCGGGAGATTC. Full variable domain (remainder filled in from reference TRBV28 and TRBJ2-4): DVKVTQSSRYLVKRTGEKVFLECVQDMDHENMFWYRQDPGLGLRLIYFSYDVKMKEKGDIPEGYSVSREKKERFSLILESASTNQTSMYLCASSLSPGRFGAGTRLSVL.

The genes are TRBV7-9 and TRBJ1-2; D is ambiguous. The CDR3 has 15 amino acids. The V end lost 5 bases, the J end lost 11 bases, and 24 bases lay between the germline ends. Looked up from germline, CDR1 is SEHNR and CDR2 is FQNEAQ (reference sequence). The CDR3 region has the DNA TGTGCCAGCAGCACCTATGTCGACGGAACTATGGTTTACACCTTC. Its protein is CASSTYVDGTMVYTF.

This clone was detected only once. The chain has TRBV28 and TRBJ2-6, with D maybe TRBD1 (6 bases). V was trimmed by 6 bases and J by 4 bases, leaving 19 bases between them. The length of the CDR3 is 17 residues. The germline V gene has CDR1 MDHEN and CDR2 SYDVKM. CDR3 DNA sequence: TGTGCCAGCAGCTCCCCGACAGGTAATACAGGGGCCAACGTCCTGACTTTC. Amino acids: CASSSPTGNTGANVLTF. Using reference TRBV28 and TRBJ2-6 for the parts outside the CDR3, the full variable domain is DVKVTQSSRYLVKRTGEKVFLECVQDMDHENMFWYRQDPGLGLRLIYFSYDVKMKEKGDIPEGYSVSREKKERFSLILESASTNQTSMYLCASSSPTGNTGANVLTFGAGSRLTVL.

The chain joins TRBV6-6 to TRBJ2-5; possible D gene TRBD1, 5 bases. This CDR3 region has 14 residues. Germline V CDR1 and CDR2: MNHNY, SVGAGI (reference sequence). V was cut by 2 bases and J by 5 bases, with 12 bases left in between. This chain's CDR3 is CASSYLAAGETQYF. The CDR3 DNA is TGTGCCAGCAGTTACCTGGCAGCAGGGGAGACCCAGTACTTC.

V gene TRBV29-1 combines with J gene TRBJ2-1; the match to TRBD2 covers 10 bases. V shed 7 bases and J 2 bases; nucleotides not matched to a gene: 5. In germline, CDR1 is SQVTM, CDR2 ANQGSEA. The CDR3 is made up of 14 amino acids. The CDR3 DNA sequence: TGCAGCGCACCTAGCGGGAGCGCCTACAATGAGCAGTTCTTC. Protein product: CSAPSGSAYNEQFF.

J is TRBJ2-1 and V is TRBV7-6, with D uncertain. This CDR3 spans 14 amino acids. CDR1 and CDR2 from the germline V gene are SGHVS and FNYEAQ. V lost 1 base to trimming and J lost 7 bases, with 11 bases between them. This CDR3 reads CASSLGGSTNEQFF. CDR3 coding DNA: TGTGCCAGCAGCTTAGGAGGCAGCACAAATGAGCAGTTCTTC.

V gene TRBV27 combines with J gene TRBJ2-7; D assignment may be TRBD1 or TRBD2 (6 bases each). This CDR3 spans 16 amino acids. V lost 6 bases and J 4 bases, leaving 22 bases between the germline ends. Germline values: CDR1 MNHEY, CDR2 SMNVEV (reference sequence). The CDR3 here is CASSSPLGGRIYEQYF. The CDR3 DNA reads as TGTGCCAGCAGCTCCCCATTAGGGGGGCGCATATACGAGCAGTACTTC.

The rearrangement joins TRBV6-1 to TRBJ1-2; possibly TRBD1 for D (5 bases). This CDR3 contains 14 residues. Germline V gene data show CDR1 as MNHNS and CDR2 as SASEGT. V was trimmed by 2 bases and J by 4 bases, leaving 11 bases between them. CDR3: CASSESRVFYGYTF. CDR3 DNA sequence: TGTGCCAGCAGTGAATCCAGGGTATTCTATGGCTACACCTTC.

The chain couples TRBV5-1 to TRBJ2-5; 12 bases map to TRBD1. Germline CDR1 reads SGHRS; CDR2 reads YFSETQ. V lost 5 bases to trimming and J lost 5 bases; unmatched junction nucleotides: 13. The CDR3 runs to 17 residues. In DNA, the CDR3 is TGCGCCAGCAGTCCCCGCTCCGGGACAGGGGGCTTGGAGACCCAGTACTTC. Translated: CASSPRSGTGGLETQYF.

The chain recombines TRBV11-2 with TRBJ1-1, with 11 bases aligning to TRBD1. V lost 9 bases to trimming and J lost 5 bases; unmatched junction nucleotides: 8. The CDR3 has 14 amino acids. Per germline, CDR1 SGHAT and CDR2 FQNNGV. CDR3 nucleotide sequence: TGTGCCAGTTCGGACAGGGGGCGTAGGACTGAAGCTTTCTTT. This codes for CASSDRGRRTEAFF.

A single count supports this clone. The chain employs TRBV2 and TRBJ2-7; the D is unclear. In germline, CDR1 is SNHLY, CDR2 FYNNEI. Trimming left V 6 bases short and J 4 bases short, with 13 bases between. The CDR3 spans 13 residues. The CDR3 is CASRLGLSYEQYF. CDR3 nucleotide sequence: TGTGCCAGCAGGTTAGGGCTTTCTTACGAGCAGTACTTC.

The chain employs TRBV27 and TRBJ2-7; D may be TRBD2 (5 bases). V lost 4 bases to trimming and J lost 4 bases, with 11 bases between them. CDR1 is MNHEY and CDR2 is SMNVEV in the germline V gene (reference sequence). This CDR3 contains 13 residues. The CDR3 region is CASSWGDRYEQYF. In DNA form, the CDR3 reads TGTGCCAGCAGTTGGGGAGACCGTTACGAGCAGTACTTC.

The chain has TRBV6-5 and TRBJ1-5; TRBD1 might be the D (5 bases). The V and J ends lost 2 bases and 1 base respectively, with 9 bases between them. The CDR3 runs to 15 residues. Germline loops: CDR1 MNHEY, CDR2 SVGAGI. In DNA form, the CDR3 reads TGTGCCAGCAGTTACATCTGGGACAGCAATCAGCCCCAGCATTTT. Its protein is CASSYIWDSNQPQHF.

The J gene is TRBJ2-7, the V gene TRBV7-8; 7 bases map to TRBD2. The CDR3 totals 15 residues. Germline-derived CDR1 and CDR2 are SGHVS and FQNEAQ. V dropped 5 bases and J dropped 2; count of bases not matched to a gene: 9. The CDR3 protein is CASSQTGTKTYEQYF. The CDR3 bases are TGTGCCAGCAGCCAAACCGGGACTAAAACCTACGAGCAGTACTTC.

The chain recombines TRBV5-6 with TRBJ2-5; 7 nucleotides line up with TRBD2. Germline loops: CDR1 SGHDT, CDR2 YYEEEE. Unmatched junction bases numbered 6, after V lost 2 bases and J lost 2 bases. This CDR3 is 15 amino acids long. CDR3 protein: CASSLVFGGQETQYF. In DNA form, the CDR3 reads TGTGCCAGCAGCTTAGTATTCGGGGGGCAAGAGACCCAGTACTTC.

V is TRBV4-1 and J is TRBJ2-3; D perhaps matches TRBD2 (5 bases). The V end lost 0 bases, the J end lost 2 bases, and 12 bases lay between the germline ends. CDR3 length equals 16 residues. Germline CDR1 MGHRA, CDR2 YSYEKL. CDR3 residues: CASSQDTGLLTDTQYF. CDR3 sequence (DNA): TGCGCCAGCAGCCAAGATACTGGACTCCTCACAGATACGCAGTATTTT.

This chain links TRBV5-1 with TRBJ2-7, with 8 bases aligning to TRBD1. The V segment lost 7 bases and the J segment 5 bases; nucleotides outside the gene matches: 5. The germline V gene has CDR1 SGHRS and CDR2 YFSETQ. The CDR3 has 12 amino acids. CDR3 sequence reads: CASREDRDEQYF. CDR3 nucleotides: TGCGCCAGCCGAGAGGACAGGGACGAGCAGTACTTC.

The chain combines TRBV6-5 with TRBJ1-2; 8 positions agree with TRBD1. Per the germline V gene, CDR1 is MNHEY and CDR2 is SVGAGI. The CDR3 length is 15 residues. The trim removed 0 bases at V and 4 bases at J, leaving 4 bases unmatched. The CDR3 here is CASSYSGQDSYGYTF. CDR3 sequence (DNA): TGTGCCAGCAGTTACTCGGGACAGGACAGCTATGGCTACACCTTC.